Sequencing of this T cell receptor beta chain was carried out in a study of radiation and T cells in renal cell carcinoma. Indicated time point: blood 2 weeks post-SBRT. Treatment: 15 Gy SBRT to primary tumor, nephrectomy 4 weeks later. After SBRT, blood was collected at 2 and 4 weeks, plus baseline. This renal cell carcinoma was of the clear cell type. Assay: immunoSEQ multiplex PCR; the TCRdb copy retains only in-frame clones and omits some. This table has 100,000 to 150,000 clones, about 81% appearing once. Germline V gene data show CDR1 as GTSNPN and CDR2 as SVGIG (reference sequence). V was trimmed by 0 bases and J by 4 bases, leaving 12 bases between them. The CDR3 is made up of 15 amino acids.

The receptor was isolated from a man aged 50-59 years with renal cell carcinoma. V gene TRBV30 combines with J gene TRBJ1-4; maybe TRBD1 (6 bases). Sequenced material: blood, taken from a patient whose treatment included radiotherapy and nephrectomy. CDR3 DNA: TGTGCCTGGAGTGTTGGGTTAGGGGGTAATGAAAAACTGTTTTTT. It codes for CAWSVGLGGNEKLFF.